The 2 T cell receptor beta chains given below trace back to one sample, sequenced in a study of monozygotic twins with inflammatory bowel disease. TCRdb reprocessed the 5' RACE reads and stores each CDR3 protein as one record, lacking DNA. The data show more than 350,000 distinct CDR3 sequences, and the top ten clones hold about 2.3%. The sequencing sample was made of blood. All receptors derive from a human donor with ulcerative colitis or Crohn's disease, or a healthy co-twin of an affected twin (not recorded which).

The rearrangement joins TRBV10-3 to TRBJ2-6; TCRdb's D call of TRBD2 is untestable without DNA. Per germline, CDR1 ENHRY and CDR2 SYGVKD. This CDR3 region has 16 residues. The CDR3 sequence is CAIQRGALSGANVLTF.

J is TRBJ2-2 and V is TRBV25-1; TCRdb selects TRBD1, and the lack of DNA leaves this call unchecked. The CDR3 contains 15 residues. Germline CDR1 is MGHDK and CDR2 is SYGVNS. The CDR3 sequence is CASSDVRPRPGELFF.